A selection of T cell receptor beta chains follows, all from one sample in a study of OX40 agonist ivuxolimab in advanced cancers. Here immunoSEQ multiplex PCR was the method, and the copy in TCRdb shows in-frame clones only, minus some. The data contain under 90,000 clones, roughly 80% of them singletons. This material consisted of CD4+ or CD8+ T cells sorted from blood, taken in a trial of the OX40 agonist ivuxolimab. The receptors derive from an adult with an advanced solid tumor such as melanoma, head and neck, liver or kidney cancer. CDR3s include the opening cysteine and the closing phenylalanine or tryptophan. Each record gives: V gene, J gene, CDR3 length, CDR3 protein.

V gene: TRBV5-4
J gene: TRBJ2-7
CDR3 length: 17
CDR3 protein: CASSLGPGGQGGNEQYF

V gene: TRBV19
J gene: TRBJ1-1
CDR3 length: 15
CDR3 protein: CASSMGRGLNTEAFF

V gene: TRBV28
J gene: TRBJ2-3
CDR3 length: 15
CDR3 protein: CASTPMGQYEDTQYF

V gene: TRBV6-6
J gene: TRBJ1-5
CDR3 length: 13
CDR3 protein: CASSPNRVQPQHF

V gene: TRBV25-1
J gene: TRBJ1-6
CDR3 length: 17
CDR3 protein: CASSAPSGGSYNSPLHF

V gene: TRBV27
J gene: TRBJ1-2
CDR3 length: 14
CDR3 protein: CASSSGARVYGYTF

V gene: TRBV9
J gene: TRBJ2-5
CDR3 length: 16
CDR3 protein: CASSTVAGGPGETQYF

V gene: TRBV9
J gene: TRBJ1-1
CDR3 length: 13
CDR3 protein: CASSSQQREVAFF

V gene: TRBV7-9
J gene: TRBJ2-5
CDR3 length: 12
CDR3 protein: CASSSVGETQYF

V gene: TRBV25-1
J gene: TRBJ1-6
CDR3 length: 11
CDR3 protein: CASSENSPLHF

V gene: TRBV5-6
J gene: TRBJ1-1
CDR3 length: 15
CDR3 protein: CASSLATGGGTEAFF

V gene: TRBV7-2
J gene: TRBJ1-3
CDR3 length: 16
CDR3 protein: CASSFGPSFSGNTIYF

V gene: TRBV4-3
J gene: TRBJ2-7
CDR3 length: 14
CDR3 protein: CASSYGQGVREQYF

V gene: TRBV6-6
J gene: TRBJ1-1
CDR3 length: 14
CDR3 protein: CASTPGDLRAEAFF

V gene: TRBV9
J gene: TRBJ1-3
CDR3 length: 14
CDR3 protein: CASSPSGIGNTIYF

V gene: TRBV7-9
J gene: TRBJ2-4
CDR3 length: 14
CDR3 protein: CASSRGTSGNIQYF

V gene: TRBV5-4
J gene: TRBJ2-1
CDR3 length: 16
CDR3 protein: CASSSGRNSGSDEQFF

V gene: TRBV27
J gene: TRBJ1-5
CDR3 length: 15
CDR3 protein: CASSLAQGTNQPQHF

V gene: TRBV28
J gene: TRBJ2-1
CDR3 length: 13
CDR3 protein: CASSSIMVNEQFF

V gene: TRBV7-3
J gene: TRBJ1-4
CDR3 length: 15
CDR3 protein: CASSLSAGSNEKLFF

V gene: TRBV19
J gene: TRBJ2-7
CDR3 length: 12
CDR3 protein: CASSDRYYEQYF

V gene: TRBV18
J gene: TRBJ2-5
CDR3 length: 16
CDR3 protein: CASSPPGNRGRETQYF

V gene: TRBV7-2
J gene: TRBJ1-6
CDR3 length: 15
CDR3 protein: CASSSTGYGSSPLHF

V gene: TRBV7-6
J gene: TRBJ2-4
CDR3 length: 13
CDR3 protein: CASSLGELNIQYF

V gene: TRBV7-9
J gene: TRBJ1-2
CDR3 length: 13
CDR3 protein: CASSTGQGSGYTF

V gene: TRBV5-1
J gene: TRBJ1-1
CDR3 length: 14
CDR3 protein: CASSLRGQGTEAFF

V gene: TRBV5-1
J gene: TRBJ2-1
CDR3 length: 15
CDR3 protein: CASSGGLAGLNEQFF

V gene: TRBV6-1
J gene: TRBJ2-7
CDR3 length: 14
CDR3 protein: CASSVTQGPYEQYF

V gene: TRBV7-2
J gene: TRBJ1-2
CDR3 length: 17
CDR3 protein: CASSVDRGLITNYGYTF

V gene: TRBV28
J gene: TRBJ2-6
CDR3 length: 15
CDR3 protein: CASIGGGTGANVLTF

V gene: TRBV21-1
J gene: TRBJ2-5
CDR3 length: 10
CDR3 protein: CGRGQETQYF

V gene: TRBV7-2
J gene: TRBJ2-2
CDR3 length: 15
CDR3 protein: CASSLETRGVGELFF

V gene: TRBV30
J gene: TRBJ2-7
CDR3 length: 15
CDR3 protein: CAWSMRGQFSYEQYF

V gene: TRBV4-3
J gene: TRBJ1-2
CDR3 length: 15
CDR3 protein: CASSTAGQPNYGYTF

V gene: TRBV6-6
J gene: TRBJ2-1
CDR3 length: 12
CDR3 protein: CASSTYYNEQFF

V gene: TRBV5-8
J gene: TRBJ2-6
CDR3 length: 15
CDR3 protein: CASSLNIPGANVLTF

V gene: TRBV19
J gene: TRBJ1-2
CDR3 length: 16
CDR3 protein: CASSHGQGRPIRGYTF

V gene: TRBV7-6
J gene: TRBJ2-1
CDR3 length: 15
CDR3 protein: CASSLIRGADNEQFF

V gene: TRBV5-1
J gene: TRBJ1-1
CDR3 length: 14
CDR3 protein: CASSKREGNTEAFF